This TCR beta chain originates from a study of T-cell memory formation after mild COVID-19. The CDR3 length is 14 residues. The junction had 7 bases not matched to a gene; V was cut back by 2 bases and J by 9 bases. CDR1 is DFQATT, CDR2 SNEGSKA, per germline (reference sequence). TCRdb reprocessed the 5' RACE reads with MiXCR, giving one entry per CDR3 protein. The sample holds 240,000 or so distinct CDR3 sequences, 7.5% to 10% seen once. This receptor was taken from a man aged 18 to 30 who had mild COVID-19 (a few samples of this study predate the infection). Cell type and time point are not known. Material for sequencing was PBMCs or a T cell subset sorted from them (not recorded which). The chain carries TRBV20-1 and TRBJ1-6; TRBD1 aligns across 7 bases. CDR3 nucleotide sequence: TGCAGTGCTAGAAACGACAGGGATGGTTCACCCCTCCACTTT. Its translation: CSARNDRDGSPLHF.